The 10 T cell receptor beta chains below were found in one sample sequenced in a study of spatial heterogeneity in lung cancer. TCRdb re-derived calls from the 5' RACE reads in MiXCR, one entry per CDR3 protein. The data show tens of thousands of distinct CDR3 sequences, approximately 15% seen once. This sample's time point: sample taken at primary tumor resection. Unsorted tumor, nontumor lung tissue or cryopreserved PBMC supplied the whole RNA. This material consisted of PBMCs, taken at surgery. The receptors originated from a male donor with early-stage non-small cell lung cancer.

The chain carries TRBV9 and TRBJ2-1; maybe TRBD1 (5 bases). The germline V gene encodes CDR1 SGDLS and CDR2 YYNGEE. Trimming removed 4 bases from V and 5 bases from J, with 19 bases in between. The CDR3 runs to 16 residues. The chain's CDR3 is CASSRQGARSNNEQFF. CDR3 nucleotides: TGTGCCAGCAGCCGCCAAGGGGCTAGAAGCAACAATGAGCAGTTCTTC.

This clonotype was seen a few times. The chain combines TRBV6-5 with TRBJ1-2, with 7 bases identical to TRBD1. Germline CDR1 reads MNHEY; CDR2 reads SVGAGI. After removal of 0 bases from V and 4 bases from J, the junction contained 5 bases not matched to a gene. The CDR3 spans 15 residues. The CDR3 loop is CASSYSTGRSYGYTF. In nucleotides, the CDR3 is TGTGCCAGCAGTTACTCGACAGGGAGGAGCTATGGCTACACCTTC.

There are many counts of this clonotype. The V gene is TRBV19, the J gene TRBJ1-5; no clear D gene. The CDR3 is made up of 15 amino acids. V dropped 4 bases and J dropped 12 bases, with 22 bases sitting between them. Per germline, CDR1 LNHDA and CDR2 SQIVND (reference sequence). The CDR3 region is CASSTRQASNQYQHF. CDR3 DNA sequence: TGTGCCAGTAGTACCCGGCAGGCTAGCAATCAGTACCAGCATTTT.

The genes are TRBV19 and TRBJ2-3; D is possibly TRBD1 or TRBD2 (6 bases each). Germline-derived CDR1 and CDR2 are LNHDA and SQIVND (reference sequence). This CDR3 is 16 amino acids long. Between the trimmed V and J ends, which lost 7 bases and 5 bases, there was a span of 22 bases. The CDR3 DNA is TGTGCCAGTACCCCTGGGATCCGGGGGCGCGAAGATACGCAGTATTTT. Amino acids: CASTPGIRGREDTQYF.

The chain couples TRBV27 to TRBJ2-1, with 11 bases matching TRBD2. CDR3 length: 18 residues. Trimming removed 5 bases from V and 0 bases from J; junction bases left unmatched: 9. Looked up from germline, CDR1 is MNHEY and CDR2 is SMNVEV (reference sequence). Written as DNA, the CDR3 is TGTGCCAGCAGTGGGGGAGGGACTAGCGGTAGCTCCTACAATGAGCAGTTCTTC. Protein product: CASSGGGTSGSSYNEQFF.

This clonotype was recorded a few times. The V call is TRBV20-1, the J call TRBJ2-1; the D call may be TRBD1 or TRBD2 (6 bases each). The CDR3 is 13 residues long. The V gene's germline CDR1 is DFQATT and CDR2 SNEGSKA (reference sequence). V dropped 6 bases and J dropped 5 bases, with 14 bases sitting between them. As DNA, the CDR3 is TGCAGTGCCCAGGGGACTGAAAACAATGAGCAGTTCTTC. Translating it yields CSAQGTENNEQFF.

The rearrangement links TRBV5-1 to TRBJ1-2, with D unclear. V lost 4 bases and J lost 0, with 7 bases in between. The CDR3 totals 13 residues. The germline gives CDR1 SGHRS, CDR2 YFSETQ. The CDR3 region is CASSGSTNYGYTF. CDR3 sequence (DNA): TGCGCCAGCAGCGGCAGTACTAACTATGGCTACACCTTC.

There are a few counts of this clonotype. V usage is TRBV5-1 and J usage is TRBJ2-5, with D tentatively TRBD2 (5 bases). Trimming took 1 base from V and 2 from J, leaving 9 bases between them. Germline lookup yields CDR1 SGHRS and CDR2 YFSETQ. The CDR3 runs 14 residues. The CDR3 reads CASSLFGEQETQYF. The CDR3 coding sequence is TGCGCCAGCAGCTTGTTCGGGGAGCAAGAGACCCAGTACTTC.

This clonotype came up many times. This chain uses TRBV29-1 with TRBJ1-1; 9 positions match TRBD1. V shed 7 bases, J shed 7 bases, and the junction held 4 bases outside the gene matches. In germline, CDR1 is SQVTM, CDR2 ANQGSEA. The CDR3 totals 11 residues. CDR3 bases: TGCAGCGGGGACAGGGCAAATGAAGCTTTCTTT. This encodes CSGDRANEAFF.

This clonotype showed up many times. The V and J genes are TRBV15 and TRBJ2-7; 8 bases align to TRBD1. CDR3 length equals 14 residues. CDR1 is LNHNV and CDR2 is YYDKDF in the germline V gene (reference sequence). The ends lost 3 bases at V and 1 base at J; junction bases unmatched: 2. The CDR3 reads CATSRRTGSYEQYF. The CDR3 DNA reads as TGTGCCACCAGCAGGAGGACAGGGTCCTACGAGCAGTACTTC.